This T cell receptor beta chain derives from a study of T cells in Graves' hyperthyroidism and ophthalmopathy. Study-level points and caveats: The model anticipated ophthalmopathy a median approximately 6.5 months pre-onset. Blood also carried most thyroid clonotypes expanded above 0.001.

Uncontrolled infections, other autoimmune diseases, pregnancy or lactation led to exclusion of patients. Clinicians diagnosed patients from clinical symptoms, serum thyroxine and TRAb, thyroid ultrasound and orbital computed tomography. Germline CDR1 is ENHRY and CDR2 is SYGVKD. V lost 5 bases and J lost 9; bases outside the gene matches: 7. The CDR3 sequence is 13 residues long. The TCR beta CDR3 regions underwent amplification using RNA transcripts as the source. In the first-round RT-PCR of the TCR CDR3, the HTBI primer set was used. TCRdb re-called the multiplex PCR reads with MiXCR, one entry per CDR3 protein. The data hold around 620,000 distinct CDR3 sequences, with 40% to 55% observed a single time. This clonotype was found many times. Its antigen is not known.

This sequence was found in an adult woman with Graves' disease, either hyperthyroidism or ophthalmopathy (not recorded which). This chain joins TRBV10-3 and TRBJ2-1; 7 positions agree with TRBD2. Sequenced: peripheral blood or thyroid tissue (not recorded which). The CDR3 sequence is CAISYQAGTEQFF. CDR3 sequence (DNA): TGTGCCATCAGTTATCAAGCGGGAACTGAGCAGTTCTTC.